This TCR beta chain was sequenced during a study of cytomegalovirus exposure and HLA in healthy donors (dated by TCRdb to 2016 to 2017). In terms of the full investigation: An earlier analysis of some 500 of the donors reported more than 250 Gb of sequence data and 120 million or so unique TCR beta sequences from 150 million to 200 million T cells. To study patterns of TCR occurrence, a later analysis re-analyzed previously published TCR beta repertoires from under 750 donors and added high-resolution HLA genotyping. Donor age, sex, ethnicity and CMV serostatus were compiled together with the repertoire data. All discovery cohort repertoires had been generated on a single sequencing platform. To predict cytomegalovirus infection status, the study brought together high-throughput TCR immunosequencing, statistical association of individual TCRs with disease status, and machine learning. An earlier analysis of around 640 of the donors used high-throughput TCR beta sequencing to judge whether each TCR beta V gene segment behaved as functional or pseudogenic. The study was designed to test whether signatures of past pathogen exposure could be identified by cataloging public T cell receptors. An early release that covered about 640 HLA-typed donors contained about 300 gigabases of sequencing data and 65 million to 100 million unique TCR sequences. Genome-wide SNP genotypes for about 65% of the roughly 670 donors were used in a later genetic analysis, which treated that subset as a discovery cohort. Among around 400 genotyped donors of the cohort, an average of about 220,000 unique TCR beta nucleotide sequences was sequenced per donor, of which approximately 19% were non-productive. The genetic ancestry cluster associated with self-reported Caucasian donors included over 80% of the 398 genotyped donors. Besides the first cohort of some 670 subjects, a separate validation cohort made up of 120 different subjects was used. Roughly 5 DR-DQ haplotypes were handled as single units for association and clustering, since linkage in the cohort was strong. Rather than using new phenotypic data, the later analysis identified candidate immune exposures from TCR beta sequences and from how often those sequences occurred across donors. Typing coverage differed by locus: A, B, C, DRB1 and DQB1 were typed in about 629-640 donors, DQA1 in 500 to 550, DPA1 in some 570, and DPB1 in 450 to 490. The study profiled the T cell repertoires of 500 to 800 subjects by immunosequencing and related them to cytomegalovirus serostatus. HLA typing included class I and class II loci at four-digit resolution. The paper as a whole reports these results and caveats: Broadly in line with IMGT annotations, most TCR beta V segments showed up in productive rearrangements about 90% or about 30% of the time in an earlier analysis of some 590 of the donors. Most CMV-associated TCR beta chains appeared to be HLA-restricted in a later analysis, and the HLA associations seemed to be driven largely by CMV exposure. In a later analysis, TCR association rates were found to vary across HLA loci, with the most associated TCRs seen for DRB1 alleles and the fewest for HLA-C alleles. The authors suggested that the approach could potentially be generalized to other disease states and immunological phenotypes. In vitro tests confirmed that three of the cytomegalovirus-associated TCR beta chains recognize cytomegalovirus antigens. The earlier analysis of around 600 of the donors excluded 15 to 20 rarely observed V segments, including chromosome 9 orphons, because counts were too low. Most TCR sequences were observed very rarely across donors, whereas some public TCRs were present in many individuals. The sequencing pipeline was judged likely to have produced a cluster of highly shared sequence variants as a technical artifact. Correlated functional status among segregating V segments might reflect linkage disequilibrium, but an unknown experimental factor could not be ruled out. A later analysis associated 16,951 TCR beta sequences with specific HLA alleles at a false discovery rate of 0.05. A later analysis reported that several top co-occurrence clusters appeared linked to parvovirus B19, influenza, CMV and Epstein-Barr virus. Because HLA typing was missing for some donors at each locus, association tests included only the typed subset. In the study, some 160 TCR beta chains were listed as associated with cytomegalovirus. The 87-base-pair reads could not distinguish some IMGT-functional V segments, including TRBV6-2 and TRBV6-3, so those segments were excluded. Compared with equally common non-associated chains, HLA-associated TCR beta chains in a later analysis were more clonally expanded and had lower generation probabilities. CMV serostatus was the only immune exposure information available for the cohort. The classifier was reported to diagnose cytomegalovirus status with high specificity and sensitivity in both the original cohort and the validation cohort. This cohort had only TCR beta chains sequenced, and the lack of alpha or paired-chain data limited which features could be detected. According to a later genetic analysis, donors in an Asian-associated ancestry cluster had fewer N-insertions in productive TCRs than the approximately 610-donor mean. A further reported finding was that TCR beta sequences accurately predicted the HLA-A and HLA-B alleles for most subjects in the first cohort. Roughly uniform sequencing depth across donors was assumed in presence/absence analyses, although this assumption may not hold. When HLA alleles, especially DR and DQ, strongly co-occurred, TCR associations were difficult to assign to individual alleles. V-gene and J-gene trimming of TCR beta chains was associated with a missense DCLRE1C variant in a later genetic analysis, and the association was replicated in an independent cohort.

The method behind the library was the immunoSEQ multiplex PCR assay. For the multiplex PCR, a mixture combining 60 forward primers for TCR Vbeta segments and 13 reverse primers for TCR Jbeta segments was used. The CDR3 region of rearranged TCR beta genes was amplified from genomic DNA by a multiplex PCR assay. Amplified TCR beta libraries were sequenced as 87-base-pair reads on the Illumina HiSeq System. From the authors' description of their analysis: A later analysis tallied tens of millions of unique TCR beta chains across the 666 repertoires, and roughly 11 million of those chains were shared by two or more donors. To remove PCR and sequencing errors, raw reads were error-corrected and collapsed into unique sequences using a nearest-neighbor algorithm that merged closely related sequences. To assign V, D and J gene segments, CDR3 sequences were aligned to IMGT reference sequences. For a sequence to be retained, a match of at least six nucleotides to both a V gene segment and a J gene segment was required. Rearrangements were called productive when the CDR3 lacked stop codons and stayed in frame with V and J; all others were non-productive. Following IMGT convention, CDR3 was defined as the stretch from the second conserved V-encoded cysteine up to the conserved J-encoded phenylalanine. The earlier analysis of a few hundred of the donors excluded any sequence lacking an unambiguous match to a single V gene segment. An earlier analysis of 500 to 700 of the donors classified V segments as functional when productive rearrangements were above 56.7% and as segregating when the standard deviation between donors was above 5%. A statistical classification framework was built to diagnose cytomegalovirus status from the catalog of TCR beta chain sequences. In a later analysis, V and J genes were assigned by comparing TCR nucleotide sequences against IMGT/GENE-DB human TR gene sequences. The TCRdist pipeline was used in a later analysis to assign CDR3 sequences and most-parsimonious VDJ recombination scenarios. In a later analysis, each TCR beta chain was defined by its CDR3 amino acid sequence together with its V-gene family, and reads without a unique V-gene family were excluded. As a way to deal with suspected cross-contamination and a sequencing artifact, a later analysis dropped approximately 570 nucleotide sequences that were highly shared and had low generation probability. In a later analysis, a clonal expansion index for each public chain was calculated from normalized within-repertoire ranks of inferred template counts. In a later analysis, generation probabilities were computed with a VDJ recombination model fitted to out-of-frame rearrangements, and the resulting probabilities were checked against IGoR. In a later analysis, TCR-TCR, TCR-HLA and TCR-CMV co-occurrence was scored with hypergeometric tests, and a repertoire-size bias correction was applied to TCR pairs. To estimate false discovery rates, a later analysis permuted the HLA or CMV assignments 20 times. A later analysis grouped co-occurring TCRs with DBSCAN, adding TCRdist sequence similarity when clustering within HLA-allele-positive subsets. Co-occurrence clustering excluded repertoires with fewer than 30,000 or more than 120,000 public chains, plus five with anomalous nucleotide sharing. Imported from immuneACCESS, the table was reduced by TCRdb to in-frame sequences with V and J called. These copies leave out some clones; in studies compared against another copy, an unresolved V gene accounts for under half, and the cause of the remainder is not known. The V and J calls and clone size come from that table; D and trimming were worked out from the DNA. This sample lists more than 140,000 clones; 77% were detected once. The ten largest make up 1.6% of the sample.

Turning to this clone: This clone's antigen is unknown. The sample holds no much larger clone one base away, and base qualities are not on file.

The cohort consisted of fewer than 700 healthy bone marrow donors. At the time of sampling, all cohort members were nominally healthy, though unrecorded immune exposures were likely present. The donor tested CMV seronegative, placing the donor among the 352 seronegative members of the cohort. Every donor gave a peripheral blood sample, and the peripheral blood mononuclear cells from that sample were used for TCR beta sequencing. Genomic DNA was extracted from the blood cell samples with the Qiagen DNeasy Blood Extraction Kit. The CDR3 goes from the cysteine to the phenylalanine over 12 residues. CDR3 DNA is the only sequence kept; it has 36 bases, read in frame from the first base. The germline V gene encodes CDR1 MDHEN and CDR2 SYDVKM.

The clonotype originates from a female donor in good health and CMV-seronegative. The sample comprised PBMCs. The sequence joins TRBV28 to TRBJ2-5, with the D segment identity uncertain. Near its end, the DNA agrees better with TRBJ2-7, so the J call may be wrong. The nucleotide sequence reads as follows: TGTGCCAGCGAGGCGGTTTCCTACGAGCAGTACTTC. It translates as CASEAVSYEQYF.